This passage covers 15 T cell receptor beta chains from one sample sequenced in a study of blood T cell repertoires in COVID-19. Profiling relied on immunoSEQ multiplex PCR, and the TCRdb table lists in-frame clones only, not all of them. The sample shows roughly 300,000 clones, over 75% of them seen only once. Sequencing was carried out using PBMCs or T cells enriched from blood (not recorded which). The origin of the receptors is a young woman who had recovered from COVID-19.

This chain uses TRBV4-3 with TRBJ2-2; D is perhaps TRBD2 (6 bases). This CDR3 spans 19 amino acids. Germline assignment: CDR1 LGHNA and CDR2 YSLEER. V lost 0 bases and J 0 bases, leaving 17 bases between the germline ends. The chain's CDR3 is CASSQDPQGWGANTGELFF. CDR3 DNA sequence: TGCGCCAGCAGCCAAGATCCCCAGGGTTGGGGGGCGAACACCGGGGAGCTGTTTTTT.

The chain uses TRBV19 and TRBJ2-7; 9 bases agree with TRBD2. With V trimmed by 5 bases and J by 6 bases, 5 bases remained unmatched. The CDR3 length is 13 residues. The germline gives CDR1 LNHDA, CDR2 SQIVND (reference sequence). This chain's CDR3 is CASSAGGSVEQYF. The CDR3 DNA reads as TGTGCCAGTAGTGCGGGAGGGTCAGTCGAGCAGTACTTC.

The V and J genes are TRBV5-1 and TRBJ1-2; TRBD1 might be the D (6 bases). The CDR3 consists of 15 residues. Germline loops: CDR1 SGHRS, CDR2 YFSETQ. V lost 0 bases to trimming and J lost 7 bases, with 16 bases between them. The CDR3 coding sequence is TGCGCCAGCAGCTTGGATGGGCAGGGGAAAATTGGCTACACCTTC. Translated, it gives CASSLDGQGKIGYTF.

This chain links TRBV6-1 with TRBJ1-6, with 7 bases aligning to TRBD1. The CDR3 has 14 residues. V lost 1 base to trimming and J lost 8 bases; unmatched junction nucleotides: 2. Germline values: CDR1 MNHNS, CDR2 SASEGT. The CDR3 loop reads CASSEDRGDSPLHF. Here the CDR3 DNA reads TGTGCCAGCAGTGAAGACAGGGGCGATTCACCCCTCCACTTT.

The V gene is TRBV2, the J gene TRBJ1-2; D is possibly TRBD1 (5 bases). CDR3 size: 12 residues. Trimming pared 5 bases from V and 5 bases from J, leaving 9 bases between. The V gene's germline CDR1 is SNHLY and CDR2 FYNNEI. The CDR3 loop reads CASSFTGYGYTF. For the CDR3, the DNA is TGTGCCAGCAGTTTCACAGGTTATGGCTACACCTTC. The entire variable domain, with the rest obtained from reference TRBV2 and TRBJ1-2, is as follows: EPEVTQTPSHQVTQMGQEVILRCVPISNHLYFYWYRQILGQKVEFLVSFYNNEISEKSEIFDDQFSVERPDGSNFTLKIRSTKLEDSAMYFCASSFTGYGYTFGSGTRLTVV.

This clone was found many times. The rearrangement joins TRBV28 to TRBJ1-2, with D perhaps matching TRBD1 (5 bases). V was shortened by 7 bases and J by 5 bases, with 23 bases between the two germline ends. The germline CDR1 and CDR2 sequences are MDHEN and SYDVKM. This CDR3 is 16 amino acids long. The CDR3 DNA reads TGTGCCAGCACCTTATCGGGGGTCCCAATCCCGTATGGCTACACCTTC. It codes for CASTLSGVPIPYGYTF.

The rearrangement uses TRBV5-8 and TRBJ2-3, with 13 bases that match TRBD2. The germline CDR1 and CDR2 sequences are SGHTS and YDEGEE. V shed 4 bases and J 6 bases; nucleotides not matched to a gene: 8. CDR3 length equals 16 residues. Here the CDR3 DNA reads TGTGCCAGCAGCATAGGGACTAGCGGGGTTAGGGATACGCAGTATTTT. It translates to CASSIGTSGVRDTQYF. Full variable domain (outside the CDR3, taken from reference TRBV5-8 and TRBJ2-3): EAGVTQSPTHLIKTRGQQATLRCSPISGHTSVYWYQQALGLGLQFLLWYDEGEERNRGNFPPRFSGRQFPNYSSELNVNALELEDSALYLCASSIGTSGVRDTQYFGPGTRLTVL.

As concerns this clone: Other DNA sequences in this specimen translate into the identical CDR3. The chain combines TRBV12-3 or TRBV12-4 with TRBJ1-1, with D possibly matching TRBD1 (5 bases). Between the trimmed V and J ends, which lost 1 base and 5 bases, there was a span of 8 bases. The CDR3 has 13 residues. CDR3 in DNA: TGTGCCAGCAGTTTAGGGGGGAGGACTGAAGCTTTCTTT. Its protein product is CASSLGGRTEAFF.

The genes are TRBV4-1 and TRBJ2-3, with 10 nucleotides matching TRBD1. The CDR3 is 17 amino acids. Germline CDR1 reads MGHRA; CDR2 reads YSYEKL. V gave up 4 bases and J gave up 2 bases; unmatched junction bases: 9. The CDR3 spells CASSPIPGQGNTDTQYF. The CDR3 DNA sequence: TGCGCCAGCAGCCCCATTCCGGGACAGGGGAACACAGATACGCAGTATTTT.

This chain connects TRBV19 to TRBJ2-5; 7 positions agree with TRBD1. J gave up 5 bases and V 2 bases, and 8 bases lay outside the gene matches. The CDR3 covers 15 residues. Germline CDR1 LNHDA, CDR2 SQIVND (reference sequence). CDR3 residues: CASSISSQGQETQYF. The DNA for the CDR3 is TGTGCCAGTAGTATAAGCTCACAGGGGCAGGAGACCCAGTACTTC. Together with reference TRBV19 and TRBJ2-5, the CDR3 gives the full variable domain: DGGITQSPKYLFRKEGQNVTLSCEQNLNHDAMYWYRQDPGQGLRLIYYSQIVNDFQKGDIAEGYSVSREKKESFPLTVTSAQKNPTAFYLCASSISSQGQETQYFGPGTRLLVL.

The rearrangement uses TRBV10-1 and TRBJ2-2; D gene unclear. V shed 6 bases and J shed 5 bases, with 10 bases lying between them. CDR1 WNHNN and CDR2 SYGVQD come from the germline V gene (reference sequence). This CDR3 has 13 residues. The CDR3 nucleotides read TGCGCCAGCAGGTCGGGTTTTACCGGGGAGCTGTTTTTT. Its translation is CASRSGFTGELFF.

Concerning this clone itself: Within the sample, other DNA sequences also encode this same CDR3. This chain links TRBV28 with TRBJ2-1; 13 nucleotides agree with TRBD2. V was clipped by 5 bases and J by 4 bases; unmatched bases: 2. CDR1 and CDR2 (germline): MDHEN, SYDVKM. This CDR3 is built from 15 residues. This chain's CDR3 is CASSPTSGGYNEQFF. In DNA, the CDR3 is TGTGCCAGCAGTCCGACTAGCGGGGGGTACAATGAGCAGTTCTTC. The whole variable domain, filled in from reference TRBV28 and TRBJ2-1, reads DVKVTQSSRYLVKRTGEKVFLECVQDMDHENMFWYRQDPGLGLRLIYFSYDVKMKEKGDIPEGYSVSREKKERFSLILESASTNQTSMYLCASSPTSGGYNEQFFGPGTRLTVL.

The V and J genes are TRBV27 and TRBJ1-4; no clear D gene. The CDR3 totals 16 residues. V was pared by 2 bases and J by 3 bases, with 13 bases between. Germline CDR1 is MNHEY and CDR2 is SMNVEV (reference sequence). The DNA of the CDR3 is TGTGCCAGCAGTTTAGGTAACGGGATAGCTAATGAAAAACTGTTTTTT. This gives the protein CASSLGNGIANEKLFF. Full variable domain (outside the CDR3, taken from reference TRBV27 and TRBJ1-4): EAQVTQNPRYLITVTGKKLTVTCSQNMNHEYMSWYRQDPGLGLRQIYYSMNVEVTDKGDVPEGYKVSRKEKRNFPLILESPSPNQTSLYFCASSLGNGIANEKLFFGSGTQLSVL.

This clone has just one count. This sequence joins TRBV4-1 and TRBJ1-5; D gene unclear. The CDR3 covers 13 residues. The germline V gene has CDR1 MGHRA and CDR2 YSYEKL. V lost 0 bases to trimming and J lost 9 bases, with 9 bases between them. This CDR3 is CASSQEAGGPQHF. The CDR3 DNA reads TGCGCCAGCAGCCAAGAGGCTGGCGGGCCCCAGCATTTT.

This clone was recorded a few times. The V call is TRBV4-3, the J call TRBJ2-7; the D is unclear. CDR3 length equals 14 residues. Germline CDR1 reads LGHNA; CDR2 reads YSLEER. Trimming cost V 0 bases and J 1 base, with 7 bases left between them. This CDR3 reads CASSQDLNSYEQYF. CDR3 coding DNA: TGCGCCAGCAGCCAAGACCTAAATTCCTACGAGCAGTACTTC.